The clone carrying this T cell receptor beta chain was seen only a few times. Its antigen is still unknown. This record belongs to a study of T-cell memory formation after mild COVID-19. Study conclusions and caveats: Among CD4+ contracting clones, most were CM and EM, and CD8+ ones EMRA.

CDR1 is SEHNR, CDR2 FQNEAQ, per germline (reference sequence). The CDR3 contains 10 residues. The V end lost 11 bases, the J end lost 6 bases, and 10 bases lay between the germline ends. MiXCR was run by TCRdb on the 5' RACE reads, yielding one entry per CDR3 protein. The sample holds more than 250,000 distinct CDR3 sequences; around 15% are singletons and the top ten take 22%. The sample consisted of PBMCs or a T cell subset sorted from them (not recorded which). V usage is TRBV7-9 and J usage is TRBJ1-1; D is unclear. This receptor was identified in a man aged 18 to 30 who had mild COVID-19 (a few samples of this study predate the infection). Cell type and time point are not known. The CDR3 region is CAGSRAEAFF. Here the CDR3 DNA reads TGTGCCGGATCTCGGGCTGAAGCTTTCTTT.